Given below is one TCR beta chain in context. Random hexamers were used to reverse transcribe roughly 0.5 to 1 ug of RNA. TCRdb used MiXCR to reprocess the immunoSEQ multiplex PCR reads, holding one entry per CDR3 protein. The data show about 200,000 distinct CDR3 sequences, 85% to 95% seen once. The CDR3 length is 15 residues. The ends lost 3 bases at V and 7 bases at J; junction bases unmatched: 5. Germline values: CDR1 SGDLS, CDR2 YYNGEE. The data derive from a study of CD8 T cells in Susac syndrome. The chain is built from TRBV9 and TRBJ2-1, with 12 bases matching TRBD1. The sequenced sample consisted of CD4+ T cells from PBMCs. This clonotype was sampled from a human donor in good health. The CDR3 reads CASSARDRGPNEQFF. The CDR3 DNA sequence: TGTGCCAGCAGCGCCCGGGACAGGGGGCCAAATGAGCAGTTCTTC.